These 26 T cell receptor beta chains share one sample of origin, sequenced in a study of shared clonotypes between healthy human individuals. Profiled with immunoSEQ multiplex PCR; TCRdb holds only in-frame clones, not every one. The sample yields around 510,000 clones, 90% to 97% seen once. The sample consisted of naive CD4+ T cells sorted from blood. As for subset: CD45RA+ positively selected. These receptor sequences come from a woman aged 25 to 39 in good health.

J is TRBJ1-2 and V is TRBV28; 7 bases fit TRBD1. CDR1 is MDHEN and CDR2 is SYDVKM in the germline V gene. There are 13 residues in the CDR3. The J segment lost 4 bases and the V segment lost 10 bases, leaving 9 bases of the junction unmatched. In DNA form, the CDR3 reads TGTGCCACCAATCGACAGGGCGGCTATGGCTACACCTTC. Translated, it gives CATNRQGGYGYTF.

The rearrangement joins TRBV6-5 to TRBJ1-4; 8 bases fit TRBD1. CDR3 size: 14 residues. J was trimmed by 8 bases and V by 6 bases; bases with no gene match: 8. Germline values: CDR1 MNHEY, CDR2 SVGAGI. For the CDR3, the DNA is TGTGCCAGCAGAAGGACAGGGCGCGCGGAAAAACTGTTTTTT. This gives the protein CASRRTGRAEKLFF.

CDR3 sequence reads: CASSYSRRTGANVLTF. CDR3 in DNA: TGTGCCAGCAGTTACTCGAGAAGAACCGGGGCCAACGTCCTGACTTTC. V gene TRBV6-5 combines with J gene TRBJ2-6, with D unresolved. Germline V CDR1 and CDR2: MNHEY, SVGAGI. The V end lost 0 bases, the J end lost 4 bases, and 10 bases lay between the germline ends. The CDR3 contains 16 residues.

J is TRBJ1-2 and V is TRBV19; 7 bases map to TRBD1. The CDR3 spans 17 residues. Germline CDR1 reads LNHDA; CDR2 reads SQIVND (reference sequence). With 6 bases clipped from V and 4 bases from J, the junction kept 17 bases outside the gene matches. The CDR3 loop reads CASRHPGQIFVSYGYTF. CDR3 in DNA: TGTGCCAGTAGGCACCCGGGACAGATATTTGTCTCCTATGGCTACACCTTC.

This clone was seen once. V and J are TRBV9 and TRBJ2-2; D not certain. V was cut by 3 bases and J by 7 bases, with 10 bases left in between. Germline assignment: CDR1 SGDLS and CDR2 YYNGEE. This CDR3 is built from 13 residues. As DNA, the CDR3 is TGTGCCAGCAGCGGAAATCTGATCGGGGAGCTGTTTTTT. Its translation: CASSGNLIGELFF.

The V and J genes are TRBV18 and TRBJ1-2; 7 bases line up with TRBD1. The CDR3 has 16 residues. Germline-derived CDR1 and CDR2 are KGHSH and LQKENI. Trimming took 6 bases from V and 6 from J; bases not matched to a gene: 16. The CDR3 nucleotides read TGTGCCAGCTCCCCGCCAGGACAGGTGGGGGCTCATGGCTACACCTTC. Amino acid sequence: CASSPPGQVGAHGYTF. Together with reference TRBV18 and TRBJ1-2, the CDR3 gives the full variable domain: NAGVMQNPRHLVRRRGQEARLRCSPMKGHSHVYWYRQLPEEGLKFMVYLQKENIIDESGMPKERFSAEFPKEGPSILRIQQVVRGDSAAYFCASSPPGQVGAHGYTFGSGTRLTVV.

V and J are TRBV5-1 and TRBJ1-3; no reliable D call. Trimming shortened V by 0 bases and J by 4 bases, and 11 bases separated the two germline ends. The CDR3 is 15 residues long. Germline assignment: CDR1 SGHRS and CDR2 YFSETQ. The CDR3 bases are TGCGCCAGCAGCTTGGATATGGTTTTCGGAAACACCATATATTTT. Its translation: CASSLDMVFGNTIYF.

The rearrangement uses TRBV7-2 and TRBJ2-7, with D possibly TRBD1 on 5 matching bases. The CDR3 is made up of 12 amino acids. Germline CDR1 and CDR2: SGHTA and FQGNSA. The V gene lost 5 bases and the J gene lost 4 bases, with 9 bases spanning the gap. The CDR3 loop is CASSPGWYEQYF. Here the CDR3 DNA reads TGTGCCAGCAGCCCAGGGTGGTACGAGCAGTACTTC. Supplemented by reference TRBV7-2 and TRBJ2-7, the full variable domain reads GAGVSQSPSNKVTEKGKDVELRCDPISGHTALYWYRQSLGQGLEFLIYFQGNSAPDKSGLPSDRFSAERTGGSVSTLTIQRTQQEDSAVYLCASSPGWYEQYFGPGTRLTVT.

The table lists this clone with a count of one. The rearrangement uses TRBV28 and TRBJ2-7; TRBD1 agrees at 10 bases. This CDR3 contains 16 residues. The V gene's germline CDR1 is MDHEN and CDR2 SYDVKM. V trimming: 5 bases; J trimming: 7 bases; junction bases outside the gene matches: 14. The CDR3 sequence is CASSTTPLRDRGEQYF. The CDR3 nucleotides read TGTGCCAGCAGTACGACCCCCCTAAGGGACAGGGGTGAGCAGTACTTC. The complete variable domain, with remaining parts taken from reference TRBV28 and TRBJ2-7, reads DVKVTQSSRYLVKRTGEKVFLECVQDMDHENMFWYRQDPGLGLRLIYFSYDVKMKEKGDIPEGYSVSREKKERFSLILESASTNQTSMYLCASSTTPLRDRGEQYFGPGTRLTVT.

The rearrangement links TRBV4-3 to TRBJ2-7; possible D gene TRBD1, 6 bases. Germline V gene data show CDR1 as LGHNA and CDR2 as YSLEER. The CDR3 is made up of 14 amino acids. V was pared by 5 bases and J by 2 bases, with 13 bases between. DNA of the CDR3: TGCGCCAGCAGCGATCAGGACAGAGCCTACGAGCAGTACTTC. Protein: CASSDQDRAYEQYF.

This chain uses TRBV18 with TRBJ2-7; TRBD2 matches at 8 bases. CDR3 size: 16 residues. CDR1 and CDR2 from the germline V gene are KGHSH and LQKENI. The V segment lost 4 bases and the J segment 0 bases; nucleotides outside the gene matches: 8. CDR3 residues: CASSLKRGLASYEQYF. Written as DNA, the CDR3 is TGTGCCAGCTCACTCAAACGCGGACTAGCCTCCTACGAGCAGTACTTC. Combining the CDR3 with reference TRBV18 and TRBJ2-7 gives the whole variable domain NAGVMQNPRHLVRRRGQEARLRCSPMKGHSHVYWYRQLPEEGLKFMVYLQKENIIDESGMPKERFSAEFPKEGPSILRIQQVVRGDSAAYFCASSLKRGLASYEQYFGPGTRLTVT.

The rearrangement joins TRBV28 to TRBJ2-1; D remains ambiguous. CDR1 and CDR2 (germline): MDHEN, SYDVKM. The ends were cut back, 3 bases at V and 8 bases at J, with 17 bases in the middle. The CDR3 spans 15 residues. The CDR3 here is CASSLPPPGSYEQFF. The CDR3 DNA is TGTGCCAGCAGTTTGCCCCCGCCCGGGTCATATGAGCAGTTCTTC.

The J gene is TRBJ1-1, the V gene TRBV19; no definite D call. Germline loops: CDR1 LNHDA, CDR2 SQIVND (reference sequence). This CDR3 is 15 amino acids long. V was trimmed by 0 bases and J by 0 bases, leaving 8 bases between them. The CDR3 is CASSIDGRLNTEAFF. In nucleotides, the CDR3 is TGTGCCAGTAGTATAGACGGACGGTTGAACACTGAAGCTTTCTTT.

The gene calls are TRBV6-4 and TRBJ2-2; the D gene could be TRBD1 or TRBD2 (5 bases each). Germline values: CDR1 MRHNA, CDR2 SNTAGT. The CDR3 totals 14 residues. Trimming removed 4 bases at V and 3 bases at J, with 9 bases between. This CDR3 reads CASSVQGHTGELFF. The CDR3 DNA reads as TGTGCCAGCAGTGTTCAGGGACACACCGGGGAGCTGTTTTTT.

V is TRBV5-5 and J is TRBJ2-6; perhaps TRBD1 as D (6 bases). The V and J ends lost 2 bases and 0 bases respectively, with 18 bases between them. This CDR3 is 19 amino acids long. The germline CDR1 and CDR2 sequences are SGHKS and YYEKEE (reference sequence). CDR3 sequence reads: CASSLTLGQLLSGANVLTF. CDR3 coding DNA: TGTGCCAGCAGCTTAACGCTGGGACAACTCCTCTCTGGGGCCAACGTCCTGACTTTC.

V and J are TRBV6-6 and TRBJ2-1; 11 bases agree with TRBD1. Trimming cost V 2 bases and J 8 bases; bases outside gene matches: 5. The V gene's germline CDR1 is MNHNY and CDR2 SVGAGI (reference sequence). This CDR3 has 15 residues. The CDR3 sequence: CASSYPGTGGHEQFF. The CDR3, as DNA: TGTGCCAGCAGTTACCCCGGGACAGGGGGACATGAGCAGTTCTTC.

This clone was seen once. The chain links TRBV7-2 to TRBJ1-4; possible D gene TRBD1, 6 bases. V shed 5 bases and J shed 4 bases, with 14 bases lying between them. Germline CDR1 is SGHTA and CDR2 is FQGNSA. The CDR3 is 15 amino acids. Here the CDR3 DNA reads TGTGCCAGCAGCCGGGGGGGCAGGTATAATGAAAAACTGTTTTTT. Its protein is CASSRGGRYNEKLFF.

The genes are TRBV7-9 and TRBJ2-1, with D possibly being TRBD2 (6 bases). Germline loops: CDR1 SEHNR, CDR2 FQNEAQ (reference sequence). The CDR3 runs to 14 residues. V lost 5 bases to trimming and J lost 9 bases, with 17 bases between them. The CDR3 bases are TGTGCCAGCAGCACCGCCGGGACTCCTCTTGAGCAGTTCTTC. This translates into CASSTAGTPLEQFF.

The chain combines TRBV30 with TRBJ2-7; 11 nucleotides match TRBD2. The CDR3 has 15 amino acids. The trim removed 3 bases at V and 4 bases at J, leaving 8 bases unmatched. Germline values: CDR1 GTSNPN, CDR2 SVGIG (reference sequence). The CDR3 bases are TGTGCCTGGAGCCTCCAGGGACTAGCGGCTTACGAGCAGTACTTC. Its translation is CAWSLQGLAAYEQYF. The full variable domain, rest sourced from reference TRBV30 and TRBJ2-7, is SQTIHQWPATLVQPVGSPLSLECTVEGTSNPNLYWYRQAAGRGLQLLFYSVGIGQISSEVPQNLSASRPQDRQFILSSKKLLLSDSGFYLCAWSLQGLAAYEQYFGPGTRLTVT.

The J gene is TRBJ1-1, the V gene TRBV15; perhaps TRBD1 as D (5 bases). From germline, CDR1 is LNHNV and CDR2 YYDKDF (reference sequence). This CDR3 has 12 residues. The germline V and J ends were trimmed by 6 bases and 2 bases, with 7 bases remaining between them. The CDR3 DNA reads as TGTGCCACCAGGAGGGGAAACACTGAAGCTTTCTTT. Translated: CATRRGNTEAFF.

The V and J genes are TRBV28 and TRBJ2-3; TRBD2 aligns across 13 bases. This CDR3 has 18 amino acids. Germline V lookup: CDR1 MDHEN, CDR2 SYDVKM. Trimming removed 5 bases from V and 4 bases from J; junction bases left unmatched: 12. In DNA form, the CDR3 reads TGTGCCAGCAGTCGGACTAGCGGGAGAGTGTGGGGCCCAGATACGCAGTATTTT. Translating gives CASSRTSGRVWGPDTQYF. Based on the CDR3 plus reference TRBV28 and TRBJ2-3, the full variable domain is DVKVTQSSRYLVKRTGEKVFLECVQDMDHENMFWYRQDPGLGLRLIYFSYDVKMKEKGDIPEGYSVSREKKERFSLILESASTNQTSMYLCASSRTSGRVWGPDTQYFGPGTRLTVL.

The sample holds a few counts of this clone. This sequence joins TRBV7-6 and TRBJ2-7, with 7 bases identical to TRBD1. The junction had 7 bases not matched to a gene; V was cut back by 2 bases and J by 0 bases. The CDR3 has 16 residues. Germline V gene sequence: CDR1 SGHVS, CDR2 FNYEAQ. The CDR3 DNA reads TGTGCCAGCAGCTTATTTCCCAGGGGGAGCTCCTACGAGCAGTACTTC. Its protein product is CASSLFPRGSSYEQYF.

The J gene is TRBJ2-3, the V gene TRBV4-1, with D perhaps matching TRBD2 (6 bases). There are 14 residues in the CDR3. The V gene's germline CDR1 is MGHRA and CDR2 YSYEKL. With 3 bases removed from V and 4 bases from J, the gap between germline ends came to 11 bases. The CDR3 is CASSHPVAADTQYF. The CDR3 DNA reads TGCGCCAGCAGCCATCCGGTAGCGGCAGATACGCAGTATTTT.

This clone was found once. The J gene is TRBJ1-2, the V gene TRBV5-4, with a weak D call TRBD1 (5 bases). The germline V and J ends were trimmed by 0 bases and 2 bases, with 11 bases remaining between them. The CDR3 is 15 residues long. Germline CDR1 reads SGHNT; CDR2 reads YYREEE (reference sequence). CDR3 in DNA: TGTGCCAGCAGCTTGGAAGGGGATCTGAACTATGGCTACACCTTC. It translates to CASSLEGDLNYGYTF.

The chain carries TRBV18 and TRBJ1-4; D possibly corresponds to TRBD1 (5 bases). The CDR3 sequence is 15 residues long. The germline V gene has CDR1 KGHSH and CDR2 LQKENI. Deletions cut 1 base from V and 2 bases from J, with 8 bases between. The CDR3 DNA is TGTGCCAGCTCACCACAGGGGAACACTAATGAAAAACTGTTTTTT. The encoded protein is CASSPQGNTNEKLFF.

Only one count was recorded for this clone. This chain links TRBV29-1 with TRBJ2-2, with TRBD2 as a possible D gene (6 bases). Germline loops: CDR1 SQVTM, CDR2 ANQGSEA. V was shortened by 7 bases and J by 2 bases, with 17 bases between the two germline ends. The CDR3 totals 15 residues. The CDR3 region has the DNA TGCAGCGCGAGTCCGGGACTTCTAAACACCGGGGAGCTGTTTTTT. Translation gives CSASPGLLNTGELFF.